Reported below is one T cell receptor (beta chain). Antigen: not known. This sample is part of a study of T cell responses to AZD1222 COVID-19 vaccine. Broader study findings: Spike-specific TCR breadth and depth both grew after two AZD1222 doses. The study identified only five to seven AZD1222 recipients as seropositive at baseline. White British ancestry dominated among donors, who included more females, and clonal diversity was possibly underestimated.

The CDR3 is made up of 10 amino acids. Germline V gene lookup returns CDR1 SGHRS and CDR2 YFSETQ. Trimming shortened V by 10 bases and J by 9 bases, and 10 bases separated the two germline ends. Assay used: immunoSEQ multiplex PCR; TCRdb lists only in-frame clones, some missing. The table has fewer than 200,000 clones, roughly nine tenths seen once. The receptor's source is an adult in good health. This material consisted of peripheral blood, taken on day 0 of AZD1222 vaccination. The chain employs TRBV5-1 and TRBJ2-2; D remains ambiguous. The chain's CDR3 is CAGVLRELFF. CDR3 sequence (DNA): TGCGCCGGCGTCCTTCGGGAGCTGTTTTTT.